Each of the 29 T cell receptor beta chains below was sequenced from the same sample in a study of CD8 T cells in ankylosing spondylitis. For these receptors, no antigen is known. TCRdb fed the 5' RACE reads into MiXCR, producing one record per CDR3 protein. The sample includes approximately 540,000 distinct CDR3 sequences, 10% to 15% of them seen just once. Study observations and caveats: Fewer than ten highly homologous variants made up a TCR beta motif that seemed to typify ankylosing spondylitis blood.

The source material was blood, either unsorted or a sorted T cell fraction (not recorded which). These receptor sequences come from a male donor with ankylosing spondylitis.

This clonotype was detected a few times. The rearrangement uses TRBV18 and TRBJ2-4; no clear D gene. In germline, CDR1 is KGHSH, CDR2 LQKENI. The CDR3 is 18 amino acids. V gave up 0 bases and J gave up 1 base, with 16 bases separating them. CDR3 nucleotide sequence: TGTGCCAGCTCACCACCGGCGACATCCTTGAGGGCCAAAAACATTCAGTACTTC. Protein: CASSPPATSLRAKNIQYF.

This clonotype came up a few times. The chain combines TRBV5-1 with TRBJ2-7; D possibly uses TRBD1 or TRBD2 (6 bases each). Trimming left V 2 bases short and J 7 bases short, with 22 bases between. The germline V gene has CDR1 SGHRS and CDR2 YFSETQ. There are 16 residues in the CDR3. CDR3 nucleotides: TGCGCCAGCAGCTTTAGGGGGGACCTTTCCGCGGGGGAGCAGTACTTC. Amino acid sequence: CASSFRGDLSAGEQYF.

The rearrangement uses TRBV2 and TRBJ1-1, with D unclear. Deletions cut 11 bases from V and 1 base from J, with 20 bases between. Per the germline V gene, CDR1 is SNHLY and CDR2 is FYNNEI. The CDR3 contains 15 residues. CDR3 bases: TGTGCCGGCCACTACGCGGGCGGCTCGAACACTGAAGCTTTCTTT. Encoded protein: CAGHYAGGSNTEAFF. The full variable domain, its missing parts supplied by reference TRBV2 and TRBJ1-1, is EPEVTQTPSHQVTQMGQEVILRCVPISNHLYFYWYRQILGQKVEFLVSFYNNEISEKSEIFDDQFSVERPDGSNFTLKIRSTKLEDSAMYFCAGHYAGGSNTEAFFGQGTRLTVV.

On this clonotype itself: An end of the junction differs from the germline gene, which may be a read error. This CDR3 is CASGDPPTDSSYEQYF. CDR3 in DNA: TGTGCCAGCGGTGATCCCCCGACAGATAGCTCCTACGAGCAGTACTTC. The chain is built from TRBV2 and TRBJ2-7, with a tentative D call TRBD1 (5 bases). The germline V gene has CDR1 SNHLY and CDR2 FYNNEI. The CDR3 contains 16 residues. Full variable domain (missing parts from reference TRBV2 and TRBJ2-7): EPEVTQTPSHQVTQMGQEVILRCVPISNHLYFYWYRQILGQKVEFLVSFYNNEISEKSEIFDDQFSVERPDGSNFTLKIRSTKLEDSAMYFCASGDPPTDSSYEQYFGPGTRLTVT.

This clonotype was picked up many times. V is TRBV10-3 and J is TRBJ2-2; 7 positions match TRBD2. The CDR3 consists of 15 residues. Germline loops: CDR1 ENHRY, CDR2 SYGVKD. The J segment lost 7 bases and the V segment lost 8 bases, leaving 13 bases of the junction unmatched. The CDR3 sequence is CAIGGGRGLSGELFF. CDR3 sequence (DNA): TGTGCCATCGGCGGCGGGAGAGGGCTGAGCGGGGAGCTGTTTTTT.

Only a few counts were recorded for this clonotype. The chain links TRBV6-2 or TRBV6-3 to TRBJ2-1; 10 bases are shared with TRBD2. Germline CDR1 is MNHEY and CDR2 is SVGEGT. V was pared by 2 bases and J by 7 bases, with 17 bases of the junction left unmatched. This CDR3 contains 19 residues. CDR3 in DNA: TGTGCCAGCAGTTACCCCATACTCCCCGCGAGCGGGAGGGGGAATGAGCAGTTCTTC. Translating gives CASSYPILPASGRGNEQFF.

The genes are TRBV12-3 or TRBV12-4 and TRBJ1-2, with D uncertain. CDR3 size: 14 residues. Trimming took off 4 bases at V and 4 bases at J, with 13 bases between the two ends. The DNA of the CDR3 is TGTGCCAGCAGTTACACGGCGGGTAGCTATGGCTACACCTTC. Its translation: CASSYTAGSYGYTF.

This clonotype was seen more than once but under ten times. This rearrangement joins TRBV12-3 or TRBV12-4 to TRBJ1-1; TRBD1 might be the D (6 bases). The CDR3 is 13 amino acids. Trimming removed 7 bases from V and 1 base from J, with 10 bases in between. CDR3 DNA sequence: TGTGCCAGCACCTTGGGACAGAACACTGAAGCTTTCTTT. This translates into CASTLGQNTEAFF.

This rearrangement joins TRBV20-1 to TRBJ2-3, with 9 bases aligning to TRBD2. Germline V gene lookup returns CDR1 DFQATT and CDR2 SNEGSKA (reference sequence). The CDR3 totals 16 residues. V lost 1 base to trimming and J lost 4 bases; unmatched junction nucleotides: 9. The CDR3 DNA is TGCAGTGCTAGAGTATTTAGCGGGAGCCCCGCAGATACGCAGTATTTT. Translation gives CSARVFSGSPADTQYF.

This clonotype was seen a handful of times. V is TRBV12-3 or TRBV12-4 and J is TRBJ2-5; 13 bases are a match to TRBD2. The CDR3 consists of 17 residues. The ends lost 7 bases at V and 2 bases at J; junction bases unmatched: 10. CDR3 residues: CASTHGTSGTGQETQYF. CDR3 coding DNA: TGTGCCAGCACCCATGGGACTAGCGGGACGGGTCAAGAGACCCAGTACTTC.

This clonotype was found many times. The V and J genes are TRBV7-2 and TRBJ2-5; 7 bases agree with TRBD2. This CDR3 is 14 amino acids long. The V gene end was trimmed by 1 base and the J gene end by 5 bases; junction bases not matched to a gene: 4. The V gene's germline CDR1 is SGHTA and CDR2 FQGNSA. The CDR3 reads CASSLVRGGETQYF. The CDR3 DNA follows: TGTGCCAGCAGCTTAGTGAGGGGAGGGGAGACCCAGTACTTC.

The rearrangement links TRBV13 to TRBJ2-3, with TRBD1 matching over 8 bases. CDR3 length: 14 residues. Germline V gene data show CDR1 as PRHDT and CDR2 as FYEKMQ (reference sequence). The ends lost 5 bases at V and 6 bases at J; junction bases unmatched: 7. Here the CDR3 DNA reads TGTGCCAGCAGCCATCGGACAGGGAAGGATACGCAGTATTTT. Translating gives CASSHRTGKDTQYF.

The chain recombines TRBV3-1 with TRBJ2-7, with D uncertain. This CDR3 spans 13 amino acids. Trimming stripped 4 bases from V and 7 bases from J, with 14 bases between. Germline CDR1 reads LGHDT; CDR2 reads YNNKEL (reference sequence). CDR3 amino acids: CASSPGVDLEQYF. The CDR3 DNA is TGTGCCAGCAGCCCGGGTGTTGACCTGGAGCAGTACTTC.

The chain joins TRBV24-1 to TRBJ1-5; 7 bases match TRBD1. The junction had 9 bases not matched to a gene; V was cut back by 3 bases and J by 5 bases. The CDR3 covers 16 residues. The germline gives CDR1 KGHDR, CDR2 SFDVKD. The DNA for the CDR3 is TGTGCCACCAGTGATCTACGGACAGGTTGGGATCAGCCCCAGCATTTT. This codes for CATSDLRTGWDQPQHF.

Ten or more counts support this clonotype. The genes are TRBV5-1 and TRBJ2-1, with D hard to call. The CDR3 covers 16 residues. Per the germline V gene, CDR1 is SGHRS and CDR2 is YFSETQ. V was cut by 6 bases and J by 7 bases, with 23 bases left in between. DNA of the CDR3: TGCGCCAGCACCTCGGACGGTCAAAACATCGGGAATGAGCAGTTCTTC. This sequence encodes CASTSDGQNIGNEQFF.

This clonotype showed up just a few times. The genes are TRBV7-2 and TRBJ1-5, with D hard to call. V was shortened by 1 base and J by 1 base, with 8 bases between the two germline ends. This CDR3 comprises 15 residues. CDR1 is SGHTA, CDR2 FQGNSA, per germline. The DNA for the CDR3 is TGTGCCAGCAGCTTAGTCAGCGGGAGCAATCAGCCCCAGCATTTT. Amino acid sequence: CASSLVSGSNQPQHF.

This clonotype was counted many times. CDR3 sequence (DNA): TGCGCCAGCAGCTCTCGGGCAGGGAATGGCTACACCTTC. Translated: CASSSRAGNGYTF. The V and J genes are TRBV5-1 and TRBJ1-2; perhaps TRBD1 as D (5 bases). Germline CDR1 SGHRS, CDR2 YFSETQ. V was clipped by 3 bases and J by 6 bases, with 12 bases between them. CDR3 length: 13 amino acids.

V and J are TRBV30 and TRBJ1-5; 8 positions match TRBD1. Trimming cost V 2 bases and J 3 bases; bases outside gene matches: 6. The germline V gene encodes CDR1 GTSNPN and CDR2 SVGIG (reference sequence). This CDR3 comprises 15 residues. The CDR3 nucleotides read TGTGCCTGGAGTAAATTGGACAGGGACAATCAGCCCCAGCATTTT. It encodes CAWSKLDRDNQPQHF.

This chain uses TRBV2 with TRBJ2-7; possible D gene TRBD1, 6 bases. Per germline, CDR1 SNHLY and CDR2 FYNNEI. With 7 bases removed from V and 5 bases from J, the gap between germline ends came to 15 bases. This CDR3 has 13 amino acids. The DNA for the CDR3 is TGTGCCAGCAAGCGCAGGGCAGGGGACGAGCAGTACGTC. Its protein is CASKRRAGDEQYV.

The V call is TRBV11-2, the J call TRBJ2-1; TRBD2 matches 9 bases. Per germline, CDR1 SGHAT and CDR2 FQNNGV. The length of the CDR3 is 14 residues. V lost 6 bases, J lost 8 bases, and 8 bases stayed unmatched. The CDR3 DNA follows: TGTGCCAGCAGAGCTCCGGGACTAGCCCATGAGCAGTTCTTC. This sequence encodes CASRAPGLAHEQFF.

This clonotype was found a few times. The V call is TRBV20-1, the J call TRBJ1-1, with TRBD1 identical over 9 bases. The CDR3 consists of 11 residues. Germline V CDR1 and CDR2: DFQATT, SNEGSKA (reference sequence). The CDR3 DNA reads TGCAGCACAGGGGGCAAGACTGAAGCTTTCTTT. Encoded protein: CSTGGKTEAFF.

The chain recombines TRBV11-2 with TRBJ2-1, with D tentatively TRBD1 (6 bases). Germline V gene lookup returns CDR1 SGHAT and CDR2 FQNNGV. Trimming removed 5 bases from V and 1 base from J, with 12 bases in between. The CDR3 loop spans 15 amino acids. CDR3 sequence: CASSRRQDSYNEQFF. CDR3 in DNA: TGTGCCAGCAGCCGACGACAGGATTCCTACAATGAGCAGTTCTTC.

This clonotype has at least ten counts. V usage is TRBV3-1 and J usage is TRBJ2-1, with TRBD2 matching 8 bases. Germline V CDR1 and CDR2: LGHDT, YNNKEL (reference sequence). The CDR3 runs to 17 residues. The J segment lost 10 bases and the V segment lost 4 bases, leaving 18 bases of the junction unmatched. The CDR3 DNA follows: TGTGCCAGCAGCCGAAGGGGAGTACTAGCGGCTTTAGGGGAGCAGTTCTTC. Amino acids: CASSRRGVLAALGEQFF.

V is TRBV7-2 and J is TRBJ1-2; 7 nucleotides line up with TRBD1. The germline V gene has CDR1 SGHTA and CDR2 FQGNSA. This CDR3 comprises 14 residues. With 5 bases clipped from V and 4 bases from J, the junction kept 7 bases outside the gene matches. The CDR3 DNA reads TGTGCCAGCAGCCCTCAGGGGGGTGCCTATGGCTACACCTTC. This gives the protein CASSPQGGAYGYTF.

The CDR3: CASSSHRAFLYEQYF. For the CDR3, the DNA is TGTGCCAGCAGCTCCCACCGGGCTTTCCTCTACGAGCAGTACTTC. The rearrangement links TRBV11-2 to TRBJ2-7; D is undetermined. The CDR3 spans 15 residues. Germline CDR1 and CDR2: SGHAT and FQNNGV. V lost 4 bases and J lost 3, with 16 bases in between. The variable domain in full, completed from reference TRBV11-2 and TRBJ2-7, reads EAGVAQSPRYKIIEKRQSVAFWCNPISGHATLYWYQQILGQGPKLLIQFQNNGVVDDSQLPKDRFSAERLKGVDSTLKIQPAKLEDSAVYLCASSSHRAFLYEQYFGPGTRLTVT.

This clonotype was found a few times. The rearrangement links TRBV20-1 to TRBJ1-1, with D unresolved. The V and J ends lost 6 bases and 6 bases respectively, with 20 bases between them. The germline V gene has CDR1 DFQATT and CDR2 SNEGSKA (reference sequence). This CDR3 comprises 14 residues. The CDR3 protein is CSASLPASYSEAFF. The DNA for the CDR3 is TGCAGTGCCTCACTGCCGGCTTCCTATTCTGAAGCTTTCTTT.

The chain links TRBV2 to TRBJ1-5, with 12 bases aligning to TRBD1. J gave up 4 bases and V 4 bases, and 5 bases lay outside the gene matches. CDR1 is SNHLY and CDR2 is FYNNEI in the germline V gene. The CDR3 has 16 amino acids. Here the CDR3 DNA reads TGTGCCAGCAGTGGGGGACAGGGGGCGGGAAATCAGCCCCAGCATTTT. Translated, it gives CASSGGQGAGNQPQHF. The variable domain in full, completed from reference TRBV2 and TRBJ1-5, reads EPEVTQTPSHQVTQMGQEVILRCVPISNHLYFYWYRQILGQKVEFLVSFYNNEISEKSEIFDDQFSVERPDGSNFTLKIRSTKLEDSAMYFCASSGGQGAGNQPQHFGDGTRLSIL.

This clonotype was recorded a few times. V is TRBV2 and J is TRBJ1-2; 12 bases map to TRBD1. This CDR3 has 17 amino acids. After removal of 0 bases from V and 5 bases from J, the junction contained 7 bases not matched to a gene. Germline V gene lookup returns CDR1 SNHLY and CDR2 FYNNEI. CDR3 region: CASSEAGTGGAGYGYTF. As DNA, the CDR3 is TGTGCCAGCAGTGAAGCCGGGACAGGGGGCGCAGGTTATGGCTACACCTTC.

There are a few counts of this clonotype. The rearrangement links TRBV7-8 to TRBJ2-7; possibly TRBD2 for D (5 bases). The CDR3 is 15 residues long. Per germline, CDR1 SGHVS and CDR2 FQNEAQ. Trimming took 0 bases from V and 3 from J, leaving 12 bases between them. The DNA for the CDR3 is TGTGCCAGCAGCTTAGCGGCCGGAGGTTACTACGAGCAGTACTTC. This gives the protein CASSLAAGGYYEQYF. The whole variable domain, remainder taken from reference TRBV7-8 and TRBJ2-7, is GAGVSQSPRYKVAKRGQDVALRCDPISGHVSLFWYQQALGQGPEFLTYFQNEAQLDKSGLPSDRFFAERPEGSVSTLKIQRTQQEDSAVYLCASSLAAGGYYEQYFGPGTRLTVT.